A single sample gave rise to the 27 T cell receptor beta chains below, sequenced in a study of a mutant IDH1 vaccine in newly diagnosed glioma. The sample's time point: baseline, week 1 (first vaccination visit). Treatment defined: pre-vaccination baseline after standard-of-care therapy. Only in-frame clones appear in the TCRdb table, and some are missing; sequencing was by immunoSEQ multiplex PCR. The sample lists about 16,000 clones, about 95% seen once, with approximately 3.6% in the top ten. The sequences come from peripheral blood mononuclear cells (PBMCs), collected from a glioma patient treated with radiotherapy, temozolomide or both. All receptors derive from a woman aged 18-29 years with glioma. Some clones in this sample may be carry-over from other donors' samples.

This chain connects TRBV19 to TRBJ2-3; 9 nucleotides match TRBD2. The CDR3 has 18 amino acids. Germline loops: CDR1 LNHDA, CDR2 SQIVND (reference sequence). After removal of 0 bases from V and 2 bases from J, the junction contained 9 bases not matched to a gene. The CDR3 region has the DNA TGTGCCAGTAGTATAGAGAGGGCGGGACTAGCCCACACAGATACGCAGTATTTT. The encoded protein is CASSIERAGLAHTDTQYF.

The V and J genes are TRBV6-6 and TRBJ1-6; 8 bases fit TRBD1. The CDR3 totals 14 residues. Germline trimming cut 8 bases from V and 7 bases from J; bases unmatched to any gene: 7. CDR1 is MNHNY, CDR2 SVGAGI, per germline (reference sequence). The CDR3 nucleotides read TGTGCCAGCCTGGGACAGGCGAACAATTCACCCCTCCACTTT. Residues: CASLGQANNSPLHF.

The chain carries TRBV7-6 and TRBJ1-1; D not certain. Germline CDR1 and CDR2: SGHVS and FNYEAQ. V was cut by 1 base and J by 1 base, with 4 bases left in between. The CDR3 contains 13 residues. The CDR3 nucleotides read TGTGCCAGCAGCTTAGAGACGAACACTGAAGCTTTCTTT. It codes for CASSLETNTEAFF.

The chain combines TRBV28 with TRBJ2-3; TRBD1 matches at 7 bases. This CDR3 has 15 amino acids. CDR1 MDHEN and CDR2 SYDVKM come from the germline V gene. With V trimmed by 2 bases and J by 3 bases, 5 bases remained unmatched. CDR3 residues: CASSLQQGVTDTQYF. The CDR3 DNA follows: TGTGCCAGCAGTTTACAGCAGGGGGTAACAGATACGCAGTATTTT.

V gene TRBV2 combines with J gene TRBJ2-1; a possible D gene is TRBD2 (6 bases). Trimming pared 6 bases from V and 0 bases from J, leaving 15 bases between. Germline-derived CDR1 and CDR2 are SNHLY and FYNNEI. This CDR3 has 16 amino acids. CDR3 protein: CASSRGTSSSYNEQFF. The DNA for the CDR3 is TGTGCCAGCAGCCGTGGGACTTCGAGCTCCTACAATGAGCAGTTCTTC.

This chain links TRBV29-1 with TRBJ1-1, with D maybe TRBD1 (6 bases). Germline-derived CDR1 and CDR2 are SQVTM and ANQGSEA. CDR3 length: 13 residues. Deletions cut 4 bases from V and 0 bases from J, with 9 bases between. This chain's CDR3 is CSVVGHMNTEAFF. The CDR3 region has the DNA TGCAGCGTTGTGGGACACATGAACACTGAAGCTTTCTTT.

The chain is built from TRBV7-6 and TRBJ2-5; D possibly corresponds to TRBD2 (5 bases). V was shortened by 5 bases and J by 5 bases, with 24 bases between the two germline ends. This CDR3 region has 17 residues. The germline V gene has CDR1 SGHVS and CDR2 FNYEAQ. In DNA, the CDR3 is TGTGCCAGCAGCCCAATCGCGGACCCTCCGGGATCGGAGACCCAGTACTTC. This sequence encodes CASSPIADPPGSETQYF.

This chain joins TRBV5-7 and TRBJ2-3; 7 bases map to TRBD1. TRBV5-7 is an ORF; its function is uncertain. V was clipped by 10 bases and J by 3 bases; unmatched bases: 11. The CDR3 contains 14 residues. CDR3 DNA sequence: TGTGCCTCTCGGGGCAGGGGGAAGACAGATACGCAGTATTTT. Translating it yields CASRGRGKTDTQYF.

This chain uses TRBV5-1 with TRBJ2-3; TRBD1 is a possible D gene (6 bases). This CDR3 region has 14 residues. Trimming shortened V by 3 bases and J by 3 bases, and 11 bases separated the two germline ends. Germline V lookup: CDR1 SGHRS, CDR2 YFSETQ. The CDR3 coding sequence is TGCGCCAGCAGCTCAGGGGTTGTGACAGATACGCAGTATTTT. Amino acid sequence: CASSSGVVTDTQYF.

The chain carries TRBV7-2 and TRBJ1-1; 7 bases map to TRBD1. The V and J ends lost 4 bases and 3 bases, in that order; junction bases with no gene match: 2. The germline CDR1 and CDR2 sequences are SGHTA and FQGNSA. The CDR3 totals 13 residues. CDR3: CASSYRGYTEAFF. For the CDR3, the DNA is TGTGCCAGCAGCTACAGGGGCTACACTGAAGCTTTCTTT.

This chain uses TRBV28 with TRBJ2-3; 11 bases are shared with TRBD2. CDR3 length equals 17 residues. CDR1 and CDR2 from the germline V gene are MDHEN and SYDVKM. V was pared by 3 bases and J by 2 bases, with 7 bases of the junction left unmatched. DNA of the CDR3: TGTGCCAGCAGTTTGGGATTACTAGCGGGAGTCACAGATACGCAGTATTTT. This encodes CASSLGLLAGVTDTQYF.

The CDR3 protein is CASSPASTGANVLTF. In nucleotides, the CDR3 is TGTGCCAGCTCACCGGCCAGCACTGGGGCCAACGTCCTGACTTTC. This chain joins TRBV18 and TRBJ2-6; D remains ambiguous. The CDR3 is 15 amino acids. Trimming left V 3 bases short and J 2 bases short, with 8 bases between. The germline CDR1 and CDR2 sequences are KGHSH and LQKENI.

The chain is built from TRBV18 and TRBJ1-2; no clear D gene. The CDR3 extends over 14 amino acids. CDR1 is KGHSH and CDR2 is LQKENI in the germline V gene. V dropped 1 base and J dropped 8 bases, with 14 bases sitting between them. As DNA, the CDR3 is TGTGCCAGCTCACCACGGCGCTCGGACGGCGGCTACACCTTC. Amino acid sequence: CASSPRRSDGGYTF.

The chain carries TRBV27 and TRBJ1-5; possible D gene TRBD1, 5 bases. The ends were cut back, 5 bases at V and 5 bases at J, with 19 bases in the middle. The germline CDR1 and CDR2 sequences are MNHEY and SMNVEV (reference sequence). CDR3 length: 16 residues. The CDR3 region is CASSTYPPGPYQPQHF. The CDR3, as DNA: TGTGCCAGCAGTACCTACCCCCCGGGACCCTATCAGCCCCAGCATTTT.

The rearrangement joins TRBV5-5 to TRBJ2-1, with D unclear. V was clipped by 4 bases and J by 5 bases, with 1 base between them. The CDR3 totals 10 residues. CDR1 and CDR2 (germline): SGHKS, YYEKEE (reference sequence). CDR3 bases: TGTGCCAGCAGCAACAATGAGCAGTTCTTC. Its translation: CASSNNEQFF.

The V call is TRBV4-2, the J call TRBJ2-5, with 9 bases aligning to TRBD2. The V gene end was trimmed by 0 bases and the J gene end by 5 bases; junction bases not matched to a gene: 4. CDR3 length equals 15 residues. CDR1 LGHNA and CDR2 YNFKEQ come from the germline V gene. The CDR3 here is CASSQEPTSGETQYF. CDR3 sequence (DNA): TGTGCCAGCAGCCAAGAACCTACTAGCGGGGAGACCCAGTACTTC.

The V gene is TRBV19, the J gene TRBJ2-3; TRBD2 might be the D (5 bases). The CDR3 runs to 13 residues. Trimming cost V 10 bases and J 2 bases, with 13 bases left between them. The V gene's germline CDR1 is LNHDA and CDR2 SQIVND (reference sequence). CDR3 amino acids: CATQKLDTDTQYF. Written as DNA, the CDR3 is TGTGCCACCCAGAAACTAGACACAGATACGCAGTATTTT.

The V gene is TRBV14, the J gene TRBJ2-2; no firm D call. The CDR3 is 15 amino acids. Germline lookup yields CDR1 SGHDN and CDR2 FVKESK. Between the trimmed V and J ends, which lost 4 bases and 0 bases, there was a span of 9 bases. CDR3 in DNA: TGTGCCAGCAGCCTTCGACAACCGAACACCGGGGAGCTGTTTTTT. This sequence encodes CASSLRQPNTGELFF.

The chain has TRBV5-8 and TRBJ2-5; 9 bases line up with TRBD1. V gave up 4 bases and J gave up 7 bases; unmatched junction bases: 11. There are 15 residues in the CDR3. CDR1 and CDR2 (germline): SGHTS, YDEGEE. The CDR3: CASSRGQGGIGTQYF. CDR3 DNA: TGTGCCAGCAGCCGGGGACAGGGAGGGATTGGGACCCAGTACTTC. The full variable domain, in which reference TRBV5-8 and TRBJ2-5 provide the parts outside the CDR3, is EAGVTQSPTHLIKTRGQQATLRCSPISGHTSVYWYQQALGLGLQFLLWYDEGEERNRGNFPPRFSGRQFPNYSSELNVNALELEDSALYLCASSRGQGGIGTQYFGPGTRLLVL.

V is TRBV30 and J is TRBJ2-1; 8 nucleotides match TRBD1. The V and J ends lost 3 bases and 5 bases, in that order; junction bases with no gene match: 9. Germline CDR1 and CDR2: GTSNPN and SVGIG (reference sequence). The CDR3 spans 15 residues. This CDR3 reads CAWRGKTGEDNEQFF. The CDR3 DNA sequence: TGTGCCTGGAGAGGAAAGACAGGGGAAGACAATGAGCAGTTCTTC.

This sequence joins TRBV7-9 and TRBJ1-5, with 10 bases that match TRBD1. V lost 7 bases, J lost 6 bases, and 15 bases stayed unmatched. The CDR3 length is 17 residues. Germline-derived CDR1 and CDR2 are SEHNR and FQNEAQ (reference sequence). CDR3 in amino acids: CASTNSPGTGAGQPQHF. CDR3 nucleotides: TGTGCCAGCACCAATAGTCCCGGGACAGGGGCGGGTCAGCCCCAGCATTTT.

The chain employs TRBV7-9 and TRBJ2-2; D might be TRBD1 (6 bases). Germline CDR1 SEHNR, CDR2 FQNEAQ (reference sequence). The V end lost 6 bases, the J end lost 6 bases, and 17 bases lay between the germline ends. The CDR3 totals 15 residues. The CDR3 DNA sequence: TGTGCCAGCAGAGGACCAGGGACAAGGGCCGGGGAGCTGTTTTTT. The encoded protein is CASRGPGTRAGELFF.

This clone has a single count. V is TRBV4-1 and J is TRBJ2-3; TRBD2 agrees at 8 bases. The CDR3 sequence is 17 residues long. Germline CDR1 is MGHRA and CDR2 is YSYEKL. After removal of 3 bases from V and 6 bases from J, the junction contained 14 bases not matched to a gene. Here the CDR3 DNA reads TGCGCCAGCAGCCAGCCCCTACTAGCGGCTAGCAGGGATACGCAGTATTTT. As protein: CASSQPLLAASRDTQYF.

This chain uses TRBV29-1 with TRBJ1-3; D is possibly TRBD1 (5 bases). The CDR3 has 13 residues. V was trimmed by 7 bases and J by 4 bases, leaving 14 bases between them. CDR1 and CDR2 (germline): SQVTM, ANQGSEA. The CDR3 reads CSATSGRGNTIYF. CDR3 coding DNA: TGCAGCGCTACGTCAGGGAGGGGAAACACCATATATTTT.

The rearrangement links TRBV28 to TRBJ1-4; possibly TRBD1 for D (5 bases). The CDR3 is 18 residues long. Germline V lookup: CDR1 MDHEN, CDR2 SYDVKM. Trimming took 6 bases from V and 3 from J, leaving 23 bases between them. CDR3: CASSRGGVYVRANEKLFF. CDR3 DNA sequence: TGTGCCAGCAGCCGGGGGGGGGTCTACGTACGGGCTAATGAAAAACTGTTTTTT. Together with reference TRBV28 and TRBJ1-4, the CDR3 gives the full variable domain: DVKVTQSSRYLVKRTGEKVFLECVQDMDHENMFWYRQDPGLGLRLIYFSYDVKMKEKGDIPEGYSVSREKKERFSLILESASTNQTSMYLCASSRGGVYVRANEKLFFGSGTQLSVL.

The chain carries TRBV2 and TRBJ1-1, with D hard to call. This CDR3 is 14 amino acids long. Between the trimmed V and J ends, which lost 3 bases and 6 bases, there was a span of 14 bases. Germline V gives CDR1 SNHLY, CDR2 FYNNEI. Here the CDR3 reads CASSDSGLFAEAFF. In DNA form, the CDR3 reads TGTGCCAGCAGTGATTCAGGTCTCTTTGCTGAAGCTTTCTTT.

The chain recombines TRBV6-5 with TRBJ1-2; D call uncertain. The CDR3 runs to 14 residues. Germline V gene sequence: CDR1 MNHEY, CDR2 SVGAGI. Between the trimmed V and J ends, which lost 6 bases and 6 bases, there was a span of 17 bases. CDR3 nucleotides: TGTGCCAGCAGCTTTACGAAAGGGTTCCATGGCTACACCTTC. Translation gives CASSFTKGFHGYTF.